This is a list of T cell receptor beta chains from one sample in a study of cytomegalovirus exposure and HLA in healthy donors. Sequencing used immunoSEQ multiplex PCR; TCRdb keeps in-frame clones, though not all of them. This repertoire includes about 160,000 clones. Sequenced sample: PBMCs. All receptors come from a man aged 25 to 40 in good health and CMV-seronegative. Both conserved end residues are part of each CDR3. The D gene is left open where the match is weak.

11,TRBV2,NA,TRBJ2-1,TGTGCCACCCGGACAGACAATGAGCAGTTCTTC,CATRTDNEQFF
13,TRBV29-1,NA,TRBJ2-5,TGCAGCGTATCAGTGGGGGCTGGGGAGACCCAGTACTTC,CSVSVGAGETQYF
12,TRBV10-3,NA,TRBJ2-2,TGTGCCATCATAGGGGACACCGGGGAGCTGTTTTTT,CAIIGDTGELFF
14,TRBV18,NA,TRBJ1-1,TGTGCCAGCTCACCTAGACAGGCGGACACTGAAGCTTTCTTT,CASSPRQADTEAFF
14,TRBV11-3,NA,TRBJ1-2,TGTGCCAGCAGCTTAACGGGATCCTACTATGGCTACACCTTC,CASSLTGSYYGYTF
11,TRBV11-2,NA,TRBJ2-5,TGTGCCAGCAGCCTACAAGAGACCCAGTACTTC,CASSLQETQYF
13,TRBV18,NA,TRBJ1-2,TGTGCCAGCTCACCACCGGTACAGTATGGCTACACCTTC,CASSPPVQYGYTF
13,TRBV7-2,NA,TRBJ1-5,TGTGCCAGCAGCTATTTCAGGAATCAGCCCCAGCATTTT,CASSYFRNQPQHF
15,TRBV15,NA,TRBJ1-2,TGTGCCACCAGCAGGACAGTCCTCGCTAACTATGGCTACACCTTC,CATSRTVLANYGYTF
14,TRBV7-2,TRBD2,TRBJ2-5,TGTGCCAGCAGCTTGGGACTAGCGGGAGAGACCCAGTACTTC,CASSLGLAGETQYF
17,TRBV27,TRBD2,TRBJ2-1,TGTGCCAGCAGTTCCGCCGGGACTAGCGGGCATTACAATGAGCAGTTCTTC,CASSSAGTSGHYNEQFF
14,TRBV2,TRBD2,TRBJ2-1,TGTGCCAGCGGGGGACTAGCGGGGTACAATGAGCAGTTCTTC,CASGGLAGYNEQFF
13,TRBV10-2,NA,TRBJ1-1,TGCGCCAGCAGTGAGTCGGGCGCACAGAAAGCTTTCTTT,CASSESGAQKAFF
17,TRBV7-2,TRBD2,TRBJ2-2,TGTGCCAGCAGCTACCCGGGACTAGCGGGAGGGCCCGGGGAGCTGTTTTTT,CASSYPGLAGGPGELFF
16,TRBV29-1,TRBD2,TRBJ2-1,TGCAGCGCCCTCACCCCTAGCGGGAACCTCTACAATGAGCAGTTCTTC,CSALTPSGNLYNEQFF
14,TRBV6-1,TRBD1,TRBJ1-1,TGTGCCAGTCTGGGACAGGGGGATTGGACTGAAGCTTTCTTT,CASLGQGDWTEAFF
16,TRBV5-1,TRBD1,TRBJ1-3,TGCGCCAGCAGCTGGACAGGTTTGAGGTCTGGAAACACCATATATTTT,CASSWTGLRSGNTIYF
13,TRBV15,NA,TRBJ1-2,TGTGCCACCAGCAGAGGAACAGCCGATGGCTACACCTTC,CATSRGTADGYTF
12,TRBV6-1,TRBD1,TRBJ2-5,TGTGCCAGCAGGACAGGGGTCGAGACCCAGTACTTC,CASRTGVETQYF
20,TRBV9,NA,TRBJ1-1,TGTGCCAGCAGCCCCGAGAGAGCGGGGACACCGGCGGCCAGGCAAACTGAAGCTTTCTTT,CASSPERAGTPAARQTEAFF
15,TRBV10-2,TRBD2,TRBJ2-2,TGCGCCACCCGAGCGGGAGGGGGGAAAACCGGGGAGCTGTTTTTT,CATRAGGGKTGELFF
14,TRBV29-1,TRBD1,TRBJ2-7,TGCAGCGTCAACCCCGGGACAGGGAGCTACGAGCAGTACTTC,CSVNPGTGSYEQYF
13,TRBV19,NA,TRBJ1-5,TGTGCCAGTAACTCGGTGAACAATCAGCCCCAGCATTTT,CASNSVNNQPQHF
15,TRBV4-3,TRBD1,TRBJ2-7,TGCGCCAGCAGCCGAGCGACAGGGGGATACGGGGAGCAGTACTTC,CASSRATGGYGEQYF
11,TRBV6-7,TRBD1,TRBJ2-5,TGTGCCAGCAAGGGACAGGTAGCGCACTACTTC,CASKGQVAHYF
13,TRBV6-4,NA,TRBJ2-3,TGTGCCAGCAGCGCCGGACTAAAAGATACGCAGTATTTT,CASSAGLKDTQYF
14,TRBV7-9,TRBD2,TRBJ2-5,TGTGCCAGCAGCTCGGGACTACCCCAAGAGACCCAGTACTTC,CASSSGLPQETQYF
19,TRBV10-1,TRBD1,TRBJ2-2,TGCGCCAGCCGTTCCGGCCCGGGACAGGGGGCGCAAAACACCGGGGAGCTGTTTTTT,CASRSGPGQGAQNTGELFF
18,TRBV7-9,TRBD1,TRBJ2-4,TGTGCCAGCAGCCTGGGGGACAGGGGACAGGGGGCCAAAAACATTCAGTACTTC,CASSLGDRGQGAKNIQYF
15,TRBV5-1,NA,TRBJ2-1,TGCGCCAGCAGCCGGCAAGGGGACTCCTACAATGAGCAGTTCTTC,CASSRQGDSYNEQFF
16,TRBV9,TRBD2,TRBJ2-1,TGTGCCAGCAGCGCCCCACTAGCGGGAGGGGACAATGAGCAGTTCTTC,CASSAPLAGGDNEQFF
14,TRBV7-6,NA,TRBJ2-7,TGTGCCAGCAGCGAAAGACTGGGCTCCTACGAGCAGTACTTC,CASSERLGSYEQYF
15,TRBV28,TRBD1,TRBJ1-4,TGTGCCAGCAGCGCCCCCGGGACAGGGAATGAAAAACTGTTTTTT,CASSAPGTGNEKLFF
15,TRBV10-3,NA,TRBJ1-1,TGTGCCATCAGTGAGCACGGCAGGCGGAACACTGAAGCTTTCTTT,CAISEHGRRNTEAFF
14,TRBV5-4,NA,TRBJ1-6,TGTGCCAGCAGCCGACCCTCTGAGGATTCACCCCTCCACTTT,CASSRPSEDSPLHF
15,TRBV6-5,TRBD1,TRBJ1-1,TGTGCCAGCAGTTACTCGGACAGGGGGGCCACTGAAGCTTTCTTT,CASSYSDRGATEAFF
14,TRBV5-6,TRBD1,TRBJ1-2,TGTGCCAGCAGCTTGGACAGGGGGTCTTATGGCTACACCTTC,CASSLDRGSYGYTF
16,TRBV5-1,TRBD1,TRBJ2-5,TGCGCCAGCACCCGTTACGTCGTGGGACAGTTAGAGACCCAGTACTTC,CASTRYVVGQLETQYF
11,TRBV2,NA,TRBJ2-2,TGTGCCAGCACCAGCACCGGGGAGCTGTTTTTT,CASTSTGELFF
17,TRBV5-1,TRBD2,TRBJ2-1,TGCGCCAGCAGCTTGACCGGGACTAGCGATTCCTACAATGAGCAGTTCTTC,CASSLTGTSDSYNEQFF
16,TRBV7-9,TRBD2,TRBJ2-1,TGTGCCAGCAGCCCCTATAGCGGGAGCTCCTACAATGAGCAGTTCTTC,CASSPYSGSSYNEQFF
15,TRBV7-9,TRBD1,TRBJ2-3,TGTGCCAGCAGCTTTGGGACAGGGGGCACAGATACGCAGTATTTT,CASSFGTGGTDTQYF
16,TRBV11-2,NA,TRBJ2-7,TGTGCCAGCAGCCCTCTTAACCGGAGAGCCTCCTACGAGCAGTACTTC,CASSPLNRRASYEQYF
14,TRBV19,TRBD1,TRBJ2-7,TGTGCCAGTAGTATGGGACAGGGTCGCAGCGAGCAGTACTTC,CASSMGQGRSEQYF
19,TRBV5-1,NA,TRBJ1-1,TGCGCCAGCAGCTTGGCTGTTTCGCGGACAGCAAAAAGGAACACTGAAGCTTTCTTT,CASSLAVSRTAKRNTEAFF
14,TRBV10-3,TRBD1,TRBJ1-2,TGTGCCATCAGGGGACAGGGTGTGTTATATGGCTACACCTTC,CAIRGQGVLYGYTF
15,TRBV28,TRBD2,TRBJ2-7,TGTGCCAGCGACGAAATCTCAGCGGGGGGCTACGAGCAGTACTTC,CASDEISAGGYEQYF
16,TRBV5-1,TRBD2,TRBJ2-1,TGCGCCAGCAGCAACGAGGGGGTAGCGGGAGGAAATGAGCAGTTCTTC,CASSNEGVAGGNEQFF
15,TRBV15,TRBD1,TRBJ1-2,TGTGCCACCAGCAGGGCTGGTGGCAGGGGGAATGGCTACACCTTC,CATSRAGGRGNGYTF
19,TRBV19,TRBD2,TRBJ2-3,TGTGCCAGTAGTATAGAGCCCCCGCGGACTAGGGGATTCACAGATACGCAGTATTTT,CASSIEPPRTRGFTDTQYF
15,TRBV7-9,NA,TRBJ2-5,TGTGCCAGCAGCTTAGTCGGACAGAGACAAGAGACCCAGTACTTC,CASSLVGQRQETQYF
18,TRBV27,TRBD1,TRBJ2-5,TGTGCCAGCAGTACGAGTCTGAGGGACAGGGGATATCAAGAGACCCAGTACTTC,CASSTSLRDRGYQETQYF
13,TRBV7-8,NA,TRBJ2-2,TGTGCCAGCAGCCGTGGACTAAGCGGGGAGCTGTTTTTT,CASSRGLSGELFF
13,TRBV2,TRBD2,TRBJ2-3,TGTGCCAGCAAACTAGCGGGTTCAGATACGCAGTATTTT,CASKLAGSDTQYF
13,TRBV25-1,NA,TRBJ1-1,TGTGCCAGCAGGGGAGGAGGGGCCACTCGAGCTTTCTTT,CASRGGGATRAFF
14,TRBV4-2,NA,TRBJ2-7,TGTGCCAGCAGCCAAGATCTGGAGGATTTAGTGCAGTACTTC,CASSQDLEDLVQYF